Listed here is a single T cell receptor (beta chain). The antigen is unknown. The data were obtained in a study of monozygotic twins with inflammatory bowel disease. The CDR3 length is 16 residues. The V gene's germline CDR1 is SEHNR and CDR2 FQNEAQ (reference sequence). Researchers ran eight separate cDNA reactions for each sample. UMIs that had a 6-nucleotide sample barcode were put in using template switching. With the 5' RACE reads reprocessed, TCRdb shows one record per CDR3 protein and no DNA. The sample table sets out 300,000 to 400,000 distinct CDR3 sequences. General study points: Part of the variability in patient repertoires may have come from differing immunosuppressive treatments.

The gene calls are TRBV7-9 and TRBJ2-7; no DNA is available, so the TRBD1 call from TCRdb remains unchecked. The clonotype comes from a human donor with ulcerative colitis or Crohn's disease, or a healthy co-twin of an affected twin (not recorded which). Sequencing was performed on blood. The CDR3 region is CASSSLERGPSYEQYF.